A single sample gave rise to the 27 T cell receptor beta chains below, sequenced in a study of shared clonotypes between healthy human individuals. The method was immunoSEQ multiplex PCR; TCRdb's version includes in-frame clones alone and lacks a portion of them. The repertoire holds about half a million clones, 77% seen once, with 12% in the top ten. Material: PBMCs. The receptors were gathered from a woman between 40 and 50 years old in good health. Some clones in this sample may be carry-over from other donors' samples.

The chain joins TRBV23-1 to TRBJ2-7; D uncertain. TRBV23-1 is assigned to the ORF class and has an uncertain function. Between the trimmed V and J ends, which lost 8 bases and 3 bases, there was a span of 2 bases. This CDR3 has 9 amino acids. The CDR3 DNA sequence: TGCGCCAGCCACTACGAGCAGTACTTC. Translation: CASHYEQYF.

The V and J genes are TRBV19 and TRBJ1-4; D not resolved. Germline V gene sequence: CDR1 LNHDA, CDR2 SQIVND (reference sequence). The CDR3 runs 13 residues. Trimming left V 3 bases short and J 5 bases short, with 7 bases between. The CDR3 here is CASSMRPNEKLFF. CDR3 sequence (DNA): TGTGCCAGTAGTATGAGGCCAAATGAAAAACTGTTTTTT.

Remarks on this clone: It differs at one base from a far larger clone, so likely a read error. The V gene is TRBV30, the J gene TRBJ2-5; D gene ambiguous. The CDR3 extends over 13 amino acids. Germline CDR1 reads GTSNPN; CDR2 reads SVGIG (reference sequence). CDR3 amino acids: CARSDLDRETQYF. The DNA for the CDR3 is TGTGCCCGGAGTGATTTAGATAGGGAGACCCAGTACTTC.

This chain joins TRBV9 and TRBJ1-2; D gene unclear. Germline CDR1 reads SGDLS; CDR2 reads YYNGEE. Trimming left V 3 bases short and J 7 bases short, with 22 bases between. The length of the CDR3 is 16 residues. CDR3 loop: CASSEVNLQVPPGYTF. In DNA, the CDR3 is TGTGCCAGCAGCGAGGTGAATTTGCAGGTACCTCCTGGCTACACCTTC. The entire variable domain, with the rest obtained from reference TRBV9 and TRBJ1-2, is as follows: DSGVTQTPKHLITATGQRVTLRCSPRSGDLSVYWYQQSLDQGLQFLIQYYNGEERAKGNILERFSAQQFPDLHSELNLSSLELGDSALYFCASSEVNLQVPPGYTFGSGTRLTVV.

The V gene is TRBV10-3, the J gene TRBJ2-2, with 8 nucleotides matching TRBD2. Germline CDR1 is ENHRY and CDR2 is SYGVKD. This CDR3 has 16 amino acids. Trimming cost V 7 bases and J 3 bases; bases outside gene matches: 10. The CDR3 DNA is TGTGCCATCACCAGGGACCCCGGGGGGGACACCGGGGAGCTGTTTTTT. It specifies CAITRDPGGDTGELFF.

V usage is TRBV30 and J usage is TRBJ2-3; the D gene is possibly TRBD2 (7 bases). The CDR3 has 14 amino acids. Germline lookup yields CDR1 GTSNPN and CDR2 SVGIG (reference sequence). Deletions cut 0 bases from V and 5 bases from J, with 12 bases between. The CDR3 protein is CAWSVGGGGDTQYF. CDR3 bases: TGTGCCTGGAGTGTAGGGGGGGGTGGAGATACGCAGTATTTT.

This clone was picked up a small number of times. The chain employs TRBV28 and TRBJ1-2; no definite D call. Germline V lookup: CDR1 MDHEN, CDR2 SYDVKM. The V and J ends lost 6 bases and 4 bases respectively, with 15 bases between them. The CDR3 runs 14 residues. CDR3 loop: CASSLASRLYGYTF. In DNA, the CDR3 is TGTGCCAGCAGCCTCGCAAGCAGACTCTATGGCTACACCTTC.

The chain carries TRBV9 and TRBJ2-7, with 8 positions matching TRBD1. The CDR3 covers 14 residues. The V segment lost 3 bases and the J segment 6 bases; nucleotides outside the gene matches: 8. Germline CDR1 reads SGDLS; CDR2 reads YYNGEE. The CDR3 spells CASSGGQGLGEQYF. The CDR3 bases are TGTGCCAGCAGCGGTGGACAGGGCCTCGGCGAGCAGTACTTC.

About this clone: A single base separates this from a much larger clone, so it may be a read error. Other DNA sequences in this sample translate to the same CDR3. The chain couples TRBV9 to TRBJ1-4; possible D gene TRBD1, 6 bases. Trimming removed 4 bases from V and 8 bases from J, with 24 bases in between. The germline gives CDR1 SGDLS, CDR2 YYNGEE. The CDR3 contains 17 residues. As DNA, the CDR3 is TGTGCCAGCAGCCTGCAGGGAAGGCCGAGGGGGGAGGAAAAACTGTTTTTT. It yields the protein CASSLQGRPRGEEKLFF.

The chain recombines TRBV29-1 with TRBJ2-1; tentatively, D is TRBD2 (5 bases). V lost 4 bases and J lost 2, with 15 bases in between. The CDR3 covers 15 residues. Germline CDR1 reads SQVTM; CDR2 reads ANQGSEA. CDR3 amino acids: CSVVRTGNAYNEQFF. The CDR3 nucleotides read TGCAGCGTTGTTAGGACGGGAAACGCCTACAATGAGCAGTTCTTC.

This clone has more than one count but fewer than ten. Only one base separates this from a far larger clonotype, so it likely reflects a read error. The V call is TRBV11-2, the J call TRBJ2-7, with D uncertain. Germline-derived CDR1 and CDR2 are SGHAT and FQNNGV. CDR3 length: 11 residues. Deletions cut 5 bases from V and 2 bases from J, with 4 bases between. The CDR3 here is CASSGTYEQYF. In nucleotides, the CDR3 is TGTGCCAGCAGCGGGACCTACGAGCAGTACTTC.

V gene TRBV14 combines with J gene TRBJ1-2; D not resolved. This CDR3 comprises 13 residues. The germline V gene has CDR1 SGHDN and CDR2 FVKESK. Trimming left V 1 base short and J 2 bases short, with 5 bases between. CDR3 coding DNA: TGTGCCAGCAGCCAAGGACGGAACTATGGCTACACCTTC. Residues: CASSQGRNYGYTF.

This clone turned up a few times. This same CDR3 is encoded by further DNA sequences in the sample. The chain links TRBV5-4 to TRBJ2-3; D is uncertain. V shed 1 base and J shed 5 bases, with 2 bases lying between them. Germline V lookup: CDR1 SGHNT, CDR2 YYREEE (reference sequence). CDR3 size: 11 residues. In nucleotides, the CDR3 is TGTGCCAGCAGCTTGTTAGATACGCAGTATTTT. Amino acid sequence: CASSLLDTQYF.

The genes are TRBV7-8 and TRBJ1-3; D gene uncertain. CDR3 length equals 12 residues. V shed 3 bases and J shed 4 bases, with 4 bases lying between them. Germline values: CDR1 SGHVS, CDR2 FQNEAQ. CDR3 nucleotide sequence: TGTGCCAGCAGCTTTTCGGGAAACACCATATATTTT. Amino acid sequence: CASSFSGNTIYF.

The chain recombines TRBV9 with TRBJ2-7; D may be TRBD2 (5 bases). V was pared by 3 bases and J by 4 bases, with 14 bases between. This CDR3 contains 14 residues. Germline V gene data show CDR1 as SGDLS and CDR2 as YYNGEE. CDR3 loop: CASSATTGTYEQYF. Written as DNA, the CDR3 is TGTGCCAGCAGCGCTACAACGGGAACTTACGAGCAGTACTTC.

The chain joins TRBV15 to TRBJ1-4; D not resolved. V shed 5 bases and J shed 5 bases, with 9 bases lying between them. Germline lookup yields CDR1 LNHNV and CDR2 YYDKDF (reference sequence). The CDR3 has 13 residues. The DNA of the CDR3 is TGTGCCACCAGCGGGTCAGCGAATGAAAAACTGTTTTTT. Residues: CATSGSANEKLFF.

The chain is built from TRBV7-6 and TRBJ2-1; the D gene is possibly TRBD1 (5 bases). The length of the CDR3 is 15 residues. Germline V CDR1 and CDR2: SGHVS, FNYEAQ. Between the trimmed V and J ends, which lost 1 base and 6 bases, there was a span of 13 bases. The CDR3 reads CASSLGVGASNEQFF. In DNA, the CDR3 is TGTGCCAGCAGCTTAGGTGTAGGGGCCTCCAATGAGCAGTTCTTC.

This rearrangement joins TRBV2 to TRBJ2-7; D remains ambiguous. Trimming removed 4 bases from V and 4 bases from J, with 8 bases in between. The CDR3 runs 12 residues. Germline CDR1 and CDR2: SNHLY and FYNNEI. CDR3 DNA: TGTGCCAGCAGTGTTCGGCAGTACGAGCAGTACTTC. This codes for CASSVRQYEQYF.

Comment on this clone: Given a much more abundant clone one base away, this may be a read error. The chain employs TRBV30 and TRBJ1-1; D unresolved. V lost 2 bases, J lost 0 bases, and 10 bases lay in between. The germline V gene encodes CDR1 GTSNPN and CDR2 SVGIG (reference sequence). The CDR3 sequence is 14 residues long. Here the CDR3 reads CAWSRSTVNTEAFF. The CDR3 DNA is TGTGCCTGGAGTAGAAGCACCGTGAACACTGAAGCTTTCTTT.

This clone appeared once. A far larger clone is one nucleotide away, so this likely arose from a read error. The chain employs TRBV11-3 and TRBJ2-7, with D unclear. This CDR3 has 11 residues. Trimming removed 5 bases from V and 2 bases from J, with 4 bases in between. Germline V lookup: CDR1 SGHNT, CDR2 YENEEA. The CDR3: CASSPAYEQYF. The CDR3 DNA sequence: TGTGCCAGCAGCCCAGCCTACGAGCAGTACTTC. Drawing the rest from reference TRBV11-3 and TRBJ2-7, the complete variable domain is EAGVVQSPRYKIIEKKQPVAFWCNPISGHNTLYWYLQNLGQGPELLIRYENEEAVDDSQLPKDRFSAERLKGVDSTLKIQPAELGDSAVYLCASSPAYEQYFGPGTRLTVT.

The chain employs TRBV5-5 and TRBJ1-2, with D perhaps TRBD1 (5 bases). Trimming removed 5 bases at V and 5 bases at J, with 16 bases between. The CDR3 runs 14 residues. Germline CDR1 SGHKS, CDR2 YYEKEE (reference sequence). The CDR3 reads CASRAGLGGYGYTF. DNA of the CDR3: TGTGCCAGCAGAGCAGGGTTAGGAGGGTATGGCTACACCTTC.

This chain links TRBV28 with TRBJ2-3; 7 bases line up with TRBD2. The CDR3 runs 14 residues. V shed 6 bases and J 7 bases; nucleotides not matched to a gene: 10. Germline V gene data show CDR1 as MDHEN and CDR2 as SYDVKM. CDR3 nucleotide sequence: TGTGCCAGCAGGTCGCCGGGACTACTCTATACGCAGTATTTT. This codes for CASRSPGLLYTQYF.

In this sample, this clone turned up once. J is TRBJ2-3 and V is TRBV6-6, with D hard to call. Germline CDR1 is MNHNY and CDR2 is SVGAGI (reference sequence). Trimming pared 8 bases from V and 1 base from J, leaving 16 bases between. The CDR3 extends over 15 amino acids. CDR3 in amino acids: CASAPGYGRTDTQYF. For the CDR3, the DNA is TGTGCCAGCGCTCCTGGGTACGGCCGCACAGATACGCAGTATTTT.

The V gene is TRBV14, the J gene TRBJ2-5; D gene unclear. The CDR3 spans 15 residues. In germline, CDR1 is SGHDN, CDR2 FVKESK. V was pared by 3 bases and J by 1 base, with 12 bases between. In DNA, the CDR3 is TGTGCCAGCAGCCAGGGGATGCGGAGCCAAGAGACCCAGTACTTC. Translated: CASSQGMRSQETQYF.

In its sample, this clone was seen many times. At one boundary the junction diverges from the germline segment, which might be a read error. The chain is built from TRBV15 and TRBJ2-5; D call uncertain. Germline V CDR1 and CDR2: LNHNV, YYDKDF (reference sequence). The length of the CDR3 is 13 residues. The CDR3 region is CATTRDSSETQYF. The CDR3 nucleotides read TGTGCCACCACCAGAGATAGCTCAGAGACCCAGTACTTC.

The chain carries TRBV10-1 and TRBJ2-5, with D hard to call. CDR1 WNHNN and CDR2 SYGVQD come from the germline V gene (reference sequence). V lost 0 bases and J lost 0, with 2 bases in between. The CDR3 has 13 residues. CDR3 bases: TGCGCCAGCAGTGAGTCCAACCAAGAGACCCAGTACTTC. As protein: CASSESNQETQYF.

This chain joins TRBV19 and TRBJ1-2, with TRBD1 identical over 10 bases. This CDR3 is built from 17 residues. J gave up 5 bases and V 6 bases, and 15 bases lay outside the gene matches. Germline V gives CDR1 LNHDA, CDR2 SQIVND (reference sequence). CDR3: CASSFDRGRSHLYGYTF. The CDR3 DNA follows: TGTGCCAGTAGCTTCGACAGGGGGCGCAGCCACCTTTATGGCTACACCTTC.